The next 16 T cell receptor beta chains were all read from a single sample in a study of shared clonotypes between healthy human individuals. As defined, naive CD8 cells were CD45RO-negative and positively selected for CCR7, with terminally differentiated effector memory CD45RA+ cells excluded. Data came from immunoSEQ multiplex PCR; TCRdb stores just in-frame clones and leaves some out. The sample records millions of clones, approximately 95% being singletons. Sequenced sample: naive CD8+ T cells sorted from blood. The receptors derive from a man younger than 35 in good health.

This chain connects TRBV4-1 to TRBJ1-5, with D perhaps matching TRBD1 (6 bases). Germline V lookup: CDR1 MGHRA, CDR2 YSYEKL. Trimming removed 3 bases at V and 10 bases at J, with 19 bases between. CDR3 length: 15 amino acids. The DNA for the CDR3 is TGCGCCAGCAGCCACGATGACAGGATGAAATACCCCCAGCATTTT. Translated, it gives CASSHDDRMKYPQHF.

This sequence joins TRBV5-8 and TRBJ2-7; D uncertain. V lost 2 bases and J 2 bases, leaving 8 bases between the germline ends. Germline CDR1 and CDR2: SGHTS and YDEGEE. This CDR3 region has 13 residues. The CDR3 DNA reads TGTGCCAGCAGCTTCGGATTTGCCTACGAGCAGTACTTC. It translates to CASSFGFAYEQYF.

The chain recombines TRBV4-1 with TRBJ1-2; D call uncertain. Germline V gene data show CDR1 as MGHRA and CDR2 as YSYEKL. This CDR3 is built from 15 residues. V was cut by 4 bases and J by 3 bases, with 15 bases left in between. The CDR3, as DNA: TGCGCCAGCAGCCCAACGCCGGGGTTCGACTATGGCTACACCTTC. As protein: CASSPTPGFDYGYTF.

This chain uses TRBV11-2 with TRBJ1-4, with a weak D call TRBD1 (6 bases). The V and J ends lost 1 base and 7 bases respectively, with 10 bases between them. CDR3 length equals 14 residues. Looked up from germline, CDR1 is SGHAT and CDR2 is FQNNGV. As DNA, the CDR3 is TGTGCCAGCAGCTTAGGAGGGGGGAGTGAAAAACTGTTTTTT. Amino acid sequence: CASSLGGGSEKLFF.

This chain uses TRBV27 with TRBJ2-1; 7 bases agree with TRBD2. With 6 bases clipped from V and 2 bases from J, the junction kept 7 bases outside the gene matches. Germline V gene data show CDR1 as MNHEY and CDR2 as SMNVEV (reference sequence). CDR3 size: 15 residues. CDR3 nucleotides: TGTGCCAGCAGCCCTGGGGGGGAGCCCTACAATGAGCAGTTCTTC. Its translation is CASSPGGEPYNEQFF.

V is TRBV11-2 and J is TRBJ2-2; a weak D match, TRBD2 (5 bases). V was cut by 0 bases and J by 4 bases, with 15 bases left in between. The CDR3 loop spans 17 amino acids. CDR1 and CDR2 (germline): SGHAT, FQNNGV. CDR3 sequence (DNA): TGTGCCAGCAGCTTAGAACCGGGAAGTCGGGGCACCGGGGAGCTGTTTTTT. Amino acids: CASSLEPGSRGTGELFF.

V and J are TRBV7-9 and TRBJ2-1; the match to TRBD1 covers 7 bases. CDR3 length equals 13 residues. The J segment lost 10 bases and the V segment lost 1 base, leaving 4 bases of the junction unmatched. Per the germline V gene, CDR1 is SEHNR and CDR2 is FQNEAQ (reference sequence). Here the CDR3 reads CASSLEGALEQFF. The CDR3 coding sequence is TGTGCCAGCAGCTTAGAGGGGGCGCTCGAGCAGTTCTTC.

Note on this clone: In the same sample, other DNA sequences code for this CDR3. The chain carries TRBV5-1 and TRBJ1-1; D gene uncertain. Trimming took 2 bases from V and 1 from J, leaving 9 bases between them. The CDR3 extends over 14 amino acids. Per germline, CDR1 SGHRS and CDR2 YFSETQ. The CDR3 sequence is CASSFRDTNTEAFF. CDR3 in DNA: TGCGCCAGCAGCTTCCGTGACACGAACACTGAAGCTTTCTTT.

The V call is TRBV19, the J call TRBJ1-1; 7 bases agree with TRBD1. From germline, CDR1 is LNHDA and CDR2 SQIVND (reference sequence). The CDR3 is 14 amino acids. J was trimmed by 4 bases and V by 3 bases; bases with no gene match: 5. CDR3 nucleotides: TGTGCCAGTAGTATCGACAGGGAGTCCACTGAAGCTTTCTTT. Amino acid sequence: CASSIDRESTEAFF.

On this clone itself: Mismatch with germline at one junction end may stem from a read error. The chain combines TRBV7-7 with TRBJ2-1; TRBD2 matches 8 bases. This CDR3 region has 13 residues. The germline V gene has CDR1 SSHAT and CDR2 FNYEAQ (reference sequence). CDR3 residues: CASSLGTRNEQFF. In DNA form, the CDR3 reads TGTGCTAGCAGCTTAGGGACTAGGAATGAGCAGTTCTTC.

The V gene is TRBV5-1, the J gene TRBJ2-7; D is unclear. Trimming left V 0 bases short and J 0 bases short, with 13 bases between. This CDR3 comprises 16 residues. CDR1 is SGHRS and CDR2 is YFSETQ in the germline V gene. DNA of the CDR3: TGCGCCAGCAGCTTGGAGACCAGAATAAACTCCTACGAGCAGTACTTC. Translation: CASSLETRINSYEQYF. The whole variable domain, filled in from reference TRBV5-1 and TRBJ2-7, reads KAGVTQTPRYLIKTRGQQVTLSCSPISGHRSVSWYQQTPGQGLQFLFEYFSETQRNKGNFPGRFSGRQFSNSRSEMNVSTLELGDSALYLCASSLETRINSYEQYFGPGTRLTVT.

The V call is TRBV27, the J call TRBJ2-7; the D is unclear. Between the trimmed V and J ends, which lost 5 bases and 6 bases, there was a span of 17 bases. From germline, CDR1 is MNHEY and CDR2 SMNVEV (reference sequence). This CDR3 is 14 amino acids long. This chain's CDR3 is CASSPLPPTGEQYF. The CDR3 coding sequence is TGTGCCAGCAGTCCTCTCCCCCCGACGGGCGAGCAGTACTTC.

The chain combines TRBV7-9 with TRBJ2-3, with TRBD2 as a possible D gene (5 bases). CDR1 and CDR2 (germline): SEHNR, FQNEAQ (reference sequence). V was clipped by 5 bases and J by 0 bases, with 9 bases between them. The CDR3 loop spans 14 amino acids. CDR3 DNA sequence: TGTGCCAGCAGCGCAGCGGTTAGCACAGATACGCAGTATTTT. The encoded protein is CASSAAVSTDTQYF.

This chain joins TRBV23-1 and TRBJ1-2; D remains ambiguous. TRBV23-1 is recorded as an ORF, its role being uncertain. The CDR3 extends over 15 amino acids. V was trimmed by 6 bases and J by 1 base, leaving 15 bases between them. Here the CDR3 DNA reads TGCGCCAGCAGGGGGTTGCGGCGTTATAACTATGGCTACACCTTC. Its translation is CASRGLRRYNYGYTF.

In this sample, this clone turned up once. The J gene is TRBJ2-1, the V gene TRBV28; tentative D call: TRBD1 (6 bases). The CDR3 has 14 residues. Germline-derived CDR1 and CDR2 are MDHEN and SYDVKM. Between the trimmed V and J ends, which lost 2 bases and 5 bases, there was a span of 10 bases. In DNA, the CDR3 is TGTGCCAGCAGTTTAAGGGGGTCCCACAATGAGCAGTTCTTC. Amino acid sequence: CASSLRGSHNEQFF.

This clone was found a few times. CDR3 in DNA: TGTGCCAGCAGCTTAGATCCTGAGCAGTTCTTC. Its protein product is CASSLDPEQFF. V usage is TRBV7-9 and J usage is TRBJ2-1, with unresolved D. The CDR3 is 11 residues long. V was clipped by 1 base and J by 9 bases, with 4 bases between them. The germline CDR1 and CDR2 sequences are SEHNR and FQNEAQ (reference sequence).